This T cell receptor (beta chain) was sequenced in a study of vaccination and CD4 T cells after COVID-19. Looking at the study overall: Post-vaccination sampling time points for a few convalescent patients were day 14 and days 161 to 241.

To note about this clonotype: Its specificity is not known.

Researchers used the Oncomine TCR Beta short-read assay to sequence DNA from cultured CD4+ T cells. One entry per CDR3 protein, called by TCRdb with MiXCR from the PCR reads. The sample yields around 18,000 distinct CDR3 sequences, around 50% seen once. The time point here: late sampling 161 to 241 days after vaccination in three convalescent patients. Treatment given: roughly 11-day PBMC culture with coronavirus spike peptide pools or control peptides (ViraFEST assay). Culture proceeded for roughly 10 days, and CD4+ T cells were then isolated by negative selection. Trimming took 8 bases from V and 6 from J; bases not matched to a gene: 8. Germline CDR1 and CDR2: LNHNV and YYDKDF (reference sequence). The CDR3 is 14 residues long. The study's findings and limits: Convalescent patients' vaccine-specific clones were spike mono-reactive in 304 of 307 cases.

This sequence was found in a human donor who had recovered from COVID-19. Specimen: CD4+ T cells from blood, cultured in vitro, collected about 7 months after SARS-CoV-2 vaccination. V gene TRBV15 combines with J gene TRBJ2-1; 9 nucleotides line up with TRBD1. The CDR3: CATDMDRGGNEQFF. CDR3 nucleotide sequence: TGTGCCACCGATATGGACAGGGGCGGCAATGAGCAGTTCTTC.